What follows are 21 T cell receptor beta chains derived from one specimen sequenced in a study of shared clonotypes between healthy human individuals. Naive CD8 cells were CD45RO-negative, positively selected for CCR7, excluding terminally differentiated effector memory CD45RA+ cells. The assay was immunoSEQ multiplex PCR, and TCRdb's table has in-frame clones only and misses some. The sample shows 1.5 million to 2.5 million clones, about 94% of them seen only once. Sequenced sample: naive CD8+ T cells sorted from blood. The origin of the receptors is a man aged 18 to 29 in good health.

This chain connects TRBV4-1 to TRBJ1-2, with a tentative D call TRBD1 (5 bases). The CDR3 contains 13 residues. The V and J ends lost 4 bases and 3 bases respectively, with 9 bases between them. From germline, CDR1 is MGHRA and CDR2 YSYEKL. The DNA of the CDR3 is TGCGCCAGCAGCCTATGGGGCGACTATGGCTACACCTTC. The encoded protein is CASSLWGDYGYTF.

The chain employs TRBV9 and TRBJ2-2; D perhaps matches TRBD1 (5 bases). CDR3 length equals 17 residues. The germline gives CDR1 SGDLS, CDR2 YYNGEE. V was cut by 0 bases and J by 0 bases, with 12 bases left in between. The CDR3 DNA sequence: TGTGCCAGCAGCGTAGCTATGGACACCCCGAACACCGGGGAGCTGTTTTTT. Encoded protein: CASSVAMDTPNTGELFF.

This clone was observed a single time. The chain links TRBV30 to TRBJ2-2; no clear D gene. The CDR3 sequence is 10 residues long. The germline V gene encodes CDR1 GTSNPN and CDR2 SVGIG (reference sequence). Trimming took off 0 bases at V and 12 bases at J, with 5 bases between the two ends. In DNA form, the CDR3 reads TGTGCCTGGAGTGTAGGCCAGCTGTTTTTT. It translates to CAWSVGQLFF.

J is TRBJ2-1 and V is TRBV7-9; D unclear. Trimming shortened V by 2 bases and J by 8 bases, and 16 bases separated the two germline ends. Germline V lookup: CDR1 SEHNR, CDR2 FQNEAQ (reference sequence). This CDR3 spans 15 amino acids. The CDR3 reads CASSLPYGGGDEQFF. CDR3 in DNA: TGTGCCAGCAGCTTACCCTACGGCGGTGGGGATGAGCAGTTCTTC.

The J gene is TRBJ1-2, the V gene TRBV29-1, with D hard to call. The CDR3 covers 12 residues. The V end lost 6 bases, the J end lost 7 bases, and 15 bases lay between the germline ends. Germline lookup yields CDR1 SQVTM and CDR2 ANQGSEA. In nucleotides, the CDR3 is TGCAGCGTCTTGGCGGAGCACGGTGGCTACACCTTC. Its protein is CSVLAEHGGYTF.

This clone has just a few counts. The gene calls are TRBV7-9 and TRBJ1-2; TRBD1 agrees at 8 bases. CDR1 is SEHNR, CDR2 FQNEAQ, per germline (reference sequence). CDR3 length equals 13 residues. Germline trimming cut 3 bases from V and 6 bases from J; bases unmatched to any gene: 3. The CDR3 is CASSFSGGDGYTF. In DNA form, the CDR3 reads TGTGCCAGCAGCTTTTCAGGGGGCGATGGCTACACCTTC.

The chain employs TRBV10-2 and TRBJ2-4; 7 bases are a match to TRBD2. The CDR3 is 15 amino acids. The V gene end was trimmed by 4 bases and the J gene end by 1 base; junction bases not matched to a gene: 4. From germline, CDR1 is WSHSY and CDR2 SAAADI. CDR3 sequence: CASSALGGAKNIQYF. CDR3 nucleotide sequence: TGCGCCAGCAGTGCCCTCGGGGGGGCCAAAAACATTCAGTACTTC.

This clone showed up just once. The V call is TRBV27, the J call TRBJ1-5, with no clear D. V was shortened by 4 bases and J by 4 bases, with 8 bases between the two germline ends. Looked up from germline, CDR1 is MNHEY and CDR2 is SMNVEV (reference sequence). The CDR3 totals 13 residues. The CDR3 nucleotides are TGTGCCAGCAGTTCGGGCCCAAATCAGCCCCAGCATTTT. Its translation is CASSSGPNQPQHF.

The V call is TRBV11-3, the J call TRBJ2-7, with D perhaps TRBD2 (7 bases). There are 14 residues in the CDR3. V lost 2 bases to trimming and J lost 3 bases, with 11 bases between them. The germline V gene has CDR1 SGHNT and CDR2 YENEEA. This CDR3 is CASSLKGGVYEQYF. The CDR3 nucleotides read TGTGCCAGCAGCTTAAAGGGGGGGGTCTACGAGCAGTACTTC. Based on the CDR3 plus reference TRBV11-3 and TRBJ2-7, the full variable domain is EAGVVQSPRYKIIEKKQPVAFWCNPISGHNTLYWYLQNLGQGPELLIRYENEEAVDDSQLPKDRFSAERLKGVDSTLKIQPAELGDSAVYLCASSLKGGVYEQYFGPGTRLTVT.

With regard to this clone: Other DNA sequences in the sample encode the same CDR3. This sequence joins TRBV13 and TRBJ2-1, with D perhaps given as TRBD1 or TRBD2 (5 bases each). The V end was cut by 3 bases, the J end by 6 bases, with 9 bases between. CDR1 is PRHDT, CDR2 FYEKMQ, per germline (reference sequence). The CDR3 loop spans 13 amino acids. CDR3 protein: CASSLRGTNEQFF. For the CDR3, the DNA is TGTGCCAGCAGCTTGCGAGGGACCAATGAGCAGTTCTTC. Full variable domain (rest looked up from reference TRBV13 and TRBJ2-1): AAGVIQSPRHLIKEKRETATLKCYPIPRHDTVYWYQQGPGQDPQFLISFYEKMQSDKGSIPDRFSAQQFSDYHSELNMSSLELGDSALYFCASSLRGTNEQFFGPGTRLTVL.

The chain has TRBV2 and TRBJ1-2; no clear D. The CDR3 consists of 12 residues. Germline V gives CDR1 SNHLY, CDR2 FYNNEI. V lost 8 bases and J 4 bases, leaving 11 bases between the germline ends. CDR3 bases: TGTGCCAGCGGTTCAGAGGGCTATGGCTACACCTTC. It codes for CASGSEGYGYTF.

The chain combines TRBV4-3 with TRBJ2-1, with D possibly TRBD2 on 6 matching bases. Deletions cut 0 bases from V and 2 bases from J, with 11 bases between. This CDR3 spans 16 amino acids. Germline V CDR1 and CDR2: LGHNA, YSLEER. The CDR3 here is CASSQDRGEAYNEQFF. The CDR3 nucleotides are TGCGCCAGCAGCCAAGATAGAGGGGAGGCCTACAATGAGCAGTTCTTC.

Worth noting for this clone: Distinct nucleotide sequences in the sample also encode this CDR3. The chain joins TRBV5-1 to TRBJ2-7, with 10 bases matching TRBD1. The V gene's germline CDR1 is SGHRS and CDR2 YFSETQ. After removal of 0 bases from V and 5 bases from J, the junction contained 2 bases not matched to a gene. CDR3 length equals 14 residues. The CDR3 nucleotides are TGCGCCAGCAGCTTGGGACAGGGGGCCCACGAGCAGTACTTC. Translated: CASSLGQGAHEQYF.

This chain uses TRBV27 with TRBJ1-5, with D unclear. The CDR3 spans 15 residues. From germline, CDR1 is MNHEY and CDR2 SMNVEV (reference sequence). The V end lost 3 bases, the J end lost 6 bases, and 15 bases lay between the germline ends. The CDR3 sequence is CASSLGGPVGQPQHF. DNA of the CDR3: TGTGCCAGCAGTTTGGGCGGTCCGGTTGGTCAGCCCCAGCATTTT.

CDR3: CASSDRQTYEQYF. CDR3 bases: TGCGCCAGCAGCGACAGACAAACCTACGAGCAGTACTTC. The chain carries TRBV4-1 and TRBJ2-7; tentative D call: TRBD1 (5 bases). The CDR3 has 13 residues. V gave up 5 bases and J gave up 2 bases, with 10 bases separating them. The germline V gene encodes CDR1 MGHRA and CDR2 YSYEKL.

The CDR3, as DNA: TGTGCCAGCAGCGTAGAAGATACAGGCGCGAACACCGGGGAGCTGTTTTTT. Amino acids: CASSVEDTGANTGELFF. The chain links TRBV9 to TRBJ2-2; the D gene is possibly TRBD1 (5 bases). Germline values: CDR1 SGDLS, CDR2 YYNGEE. CDR3 length equals 17 residues. Between the trimmed V and J ends, which lost 0 bases and 0 bases, there was a span of 12 bases.

The chain has TRBV5-1 and TRBJ2-7; 10 bases are a match to TRBD2. The CDR3 length is 15 residues. The ends lost 3 bases at V and 3 bases at J; junction bases unmatched: 6. Germline values: CDR1 SGHRS, CDR2 YFSETQ. The CDR3 sequence: CASSSVAGGSYEQYF. The CDR3 bases are TGCGCCAGCAGCTCCGTAGCGGGGGGTAGCTACGAGCAGTACTTC. The full variable domain, in which reference TRBV5-1 and TRBJ2-7 provide the parts outside the CDR3, is KAGVTQTPRYLIKTRGQQVTLSCSPISGHRSVSWYQQTPGQGLQFLFEYFSETQRNKGNFPGRFSGRQFSNSRSEMNVSTLELGDSALYLCASSSVAGGSYEQYFGPGTRLTVT.

The V gene is TRBV5-1, the J gene TRBJ2-3; D is tentatively TRBD1 or TRBD2 (6 bases each). The ends were cut back, 2 bases at V and 0 bases at J, with 13 bases in the middle. In germline, CDR1 is SGHRS, CDR2 YFSETQ. The CDR3 contains 16 residues. The CDR3 loop is CASSFLGAGSTDTQYF. The CDR3 bases are TGCGCCAGCAGCTTCCTGGGGGCGGGGAGCACAGATACGCAGTATTTT.

The chain links TRBV4-1 to TRBJ1-4; D gene ambiguous. The germline gives CDR1 MGHRA, CDR2 YSYEKL. This CDR3 region has 15 residues. V lost 1 base and J 4 bases, leaving 10 bases between the germline ends. The CDR3 loop is CASSQGPGFNEKLFF. CDR3 sequence (DNA): TGCGCCAGCAGCCAAGGACCTGGATTTAATGAAAAACTGTTTTTT.

A note on this clone: In the same sample, other DNA sequences code for this CDR3. The chain uses TRBV7-9 and TRBJ1-2; perhaps TRBD1 as D (5 bases). The germline V gene has CDR1 SEHNR and CDR2 FQNEAQ (reference sequence). The CDR3 has 14 residues. Trimming left V 0 bases short and J 4 bases short, with 9 bases between. CDR3 in DNA: TGTGCCAGCAGCTTAGCGGGGCAGGGCTATGGCTACACCTTC. Translation gives CASSLAGQGYGYTF.

The chain employs TRBV5-6 and TRBJ2-5, with TRBD2 as a possible D gene (5 bases). V gave up 1 base and J gave up 1 base, with 17 bases separating them. CDR1 is SGHDT, CDR2 YYEEEE, per germline. This CDR3 contains 17 residues. Written as DNA, the CDR3 is TGTGCCAGCAGCTTGAAGGGCTTCGGGGTTGTCCAAGAGACCCAGTACTTC. This translates into CASSLKGFGVVQETQYF.